The 13 T cell receptor beta chains below come from one sample, sequenced in a study of shared clonotypes between healthy human individuals. Naive-designated CD8 cells lacked CD45RO, were positively enriched for CCR7, and omitted terminally differentiated effector memory CD45RA+ cells. Only in-frame clones appear in the TCRdb table, and some are missing; sequencing was by immunoSEQ multiplex PCR. Seen here are roughly 810,000 clones, 96% observed once, and the top ten hold less than 0.25%. The sample comprised naive CD8+ T cells sorted from blood. Receptors originate from a man aged 30 to 45 in good health.

The rearrangement links TRBV27 to TRBJ2-2; TRBD1 is a possible D gene (5 bases). The CDR3 spans 14 residues. Trimming pared 3 bases from V and 3 bases from J, leaving 8 bases between. Germline loops: CDR1 MNHEY, CDR2 SMNVEV (reference sequence). CDR3 sequence: CASSFFRDTGELFF. In DNA, the CDR3 is TGTGCCAGCAGTTTCTTCAGGGACACCGGGGAGCTGTTTTTT.

V gene TRBV7-9 combines with J gene TRBJ1-5, with D hard to call. Trimming left V 8 bases short and J 1 base short, with 21 bases between. Germline V gives CDR1 SEHNR, CDR2 FQNEAQ (reference sequence). CDR3 length: 17 residues. DNA of the CDR3: TGTGCCAGCTTCCCACGTGGTTGGGAAAGGAGCAATCAGCCCCAGCATTTT. As protein: CASFPRGWERSNQPQHF.

The gene calls are TRBV29-1 and TRBJ2-5; tentatively, D is TRBD1 or TRBD2 (5 bases each). Germline V gene data show CDR1 as SQVTM and CDR2 as ANQGSEA. Trimming left V 2 bases short and J 5 bases short, with 12 bases between. This CDR3 is 13 amino acids long. This chain's CDR3 is CSVEYRGWETQYF. The CDR3 region has the DNA TGCAGCGTTGAATACCGGGGCTGGGAGACCCAGTACTTC. The whole variable domain, filled in from reference TRBV29-1 and TRBJ2-5, reads SAVISQKPSRDICQRGTSLTIQCQVDSQVTMMFWYRQQPGQSLTLIATANQGSEATYESGFVIDKFPISRPNLTFSTLTVSNMSPEDSSIYLCSVEYRGWETQYFGPGTRLLVL.

This chain links TRBV6-6 with TRBJ2-3; D may be TRBD2 (6 bases). This CDR3 has 15 amino acids. Germline CDR1 and CDR2: MNHNY and SVGAGI (reference sequence). Trimming shortened V by 5 bases and J by 1 base, and 13 bases separated the two germline ends. The CDR3 DNA follows: TGTGCCAGCAGTCGGGACTGGGGTCGCACAGATACGCAGTATTTT. Translated, it gives CASSRDWGRTDTQYF.

The chain links TRBV4-1 to TRBJ2-7, with 10 bases lining up with TRBD2. The CDR3 covers 16 residues. Looked up from germline, CDR1 is MGHRA and CDR2 is YSYEKL. V was clipped by 0 bases and J by 2 bases; unmatched bases: 4. This chain's CDR3 is CASSQDLAGDPYEQYF. CDR3 nucleotide sequence: TGCGCCAGCAGCCAAGATCTAGCGGGAGATCCCTACGAGCAGTACTTC.

The chain carries TRBV7-9 and TRBJ1-2; no definite D call. In germline, CDR1 is SEHNR, CDR2 FQNEAQ (reference sequence). Trimming cost V 6 bases and J 0 bases, with 17 bases left between them. The CDR3 consists of 16 residues. CDR3 region: CASRPNLGPANYGYTF. In DNA, the CDR3 is TGTGCCAGCAGACCAAACCTCGGACCAGCTAACTATGGCTACACCTTC.

V gene TRBV28 combines with J gene TRBJ2-7; D is unclear. V gave up 6 bases and J gave up 1 base, with 10 bases separating them. Germline CDR1 and CDR2: MDHEN and SYDVKM. CDR3 length: 13 amino acids. CDR3 sequence reads: CASRTTTSYEQYF. The CDR3 nucleotides read TGTGCCAGCAGAACTACTACTTCCTACGAGCAGTACTTC.

J is TRBJ2-7 and V is TRBV18, with unresolved D. Trimming removed 4 bases from V and 3 bases from J, with 7 bases in between. The V gene's germline CDR1 is KGHSH and CDR2 LQKENI. This CDR3 spans 12 amino acids. CDR3 DNA: TGTGCCAGCTCACGTGAGAGCTACGAGCAGTACTTC. It is translated as CASSRESYEQYF.

This clone was counted once. This chain links TRBV7-6 with TRBJ1-5; D is unresolved. Germline lookup yields CDR1 SGHVS and CDR2 FNYEAQ. The CDR3 length is 13 residues. The ends were cut back, 1 base at V and 5 bases at J, with 6 bases in the middle. This chain's CDR3 is CASSLDRYQPQHF. In nucleotides, the CDR3 is TGTGCCAGCAGCTTAGACAGATATCAGCCCCAGCATTTT.

This chain connects TRBV7-8 to TRBJ2-2; D uncertain. V lost 0 bases and J lost 0, with 8 bases in between. Germline CDR1 is SGHVS and CDR2 is FQNEAQ. The CDR3 covers 16 residues. CDR3 nucleotides: TGTGCCAGCAGCTTAGCGGCCGGTTCGAACACCGGGGAGCTGTTTTTT. Protein product: CASSLAAGSNTGELFF. Combining the CDR3 with reference TRBV7-8 and TRBJ2-2 gives the whole variable domain GAGVSQSPRYKVAKRGQDVALRCDPISGHVSLFWYQQALGQGPEFLTYFQNEAQLDKSGLPSDRFFAERPEGSVSTLKIQRTQQEDSAVYLCASSLAAGSNTGELFFGEGSRLTVL.

With respect to this clone: Additional DNA sequences in this sample encode the identical CDR3. This chain connects TRBV4-3 to TRBJ2-7, with D possibly being TRBD1 (6 bases). There are 13 residues in the CDR3. Germline CDR1 is LGHNA and CDR2 is YSLEER. Between the trimmed V and J ends, which lost 3 bases and 4 bases, there was a span of 10 bases. CDR3 amino acids: CASSQRQGYEQYF. The CDR3 nucleotides read TGCGCCAGCAGCCAGCGTCAGGGGTACGAGCAGTACTTC.

This sequence joins TRBV7-6 and TRBJ2-7, with 10 bases that match TRBD2. Looked up from germline, CDR1 is SGHVS and CDR2 is FNYEAQ. Losses at the gene ends were 4 bases for V and 3 bases for J; bases not matched to a gene: 9. The CDR3 covers 16 residues. The CDR3 protein is CASSSSRTSGNYEQYF. The CDR3 coding sequence is TGTGCCAGCAGCTCCTCCAGGACTAGCGGAAACTACGAGCAGTACTTC.

V gene TRBV7-9 combines with J gene TRBJ2-7, with 7 bases that match TRBD1. The trim removed 4 bases at V and 4 bases at J, leaving 10 bases unmatched. Germline assignment: CDR1 SEHNR and CDR2 FQNEAQ (reference sequence). This CDR3 has 15 amino acids. The CDR3 region has the DNA TGTGCCAGCAGCTCCCACAGGGGTGGTCTGTACGAGCAGTACTTC. Residues: CASSSHRGGLYEQYF.